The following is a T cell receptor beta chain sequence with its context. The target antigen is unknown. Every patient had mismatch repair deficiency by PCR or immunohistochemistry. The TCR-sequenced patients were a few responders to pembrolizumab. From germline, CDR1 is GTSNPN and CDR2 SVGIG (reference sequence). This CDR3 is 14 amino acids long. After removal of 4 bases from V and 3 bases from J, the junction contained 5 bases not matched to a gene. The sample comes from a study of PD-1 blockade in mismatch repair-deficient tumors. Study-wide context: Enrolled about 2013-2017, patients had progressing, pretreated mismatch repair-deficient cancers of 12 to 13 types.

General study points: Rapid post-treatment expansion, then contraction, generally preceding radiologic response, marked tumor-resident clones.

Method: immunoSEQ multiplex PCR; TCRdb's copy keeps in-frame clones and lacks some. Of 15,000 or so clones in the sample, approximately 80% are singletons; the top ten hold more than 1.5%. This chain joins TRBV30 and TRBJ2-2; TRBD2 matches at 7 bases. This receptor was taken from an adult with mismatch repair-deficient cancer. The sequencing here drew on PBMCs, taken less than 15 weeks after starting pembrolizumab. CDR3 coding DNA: TGTGCCTGGAAGGCGGGGGTTTACACCGGGGAGCTGTTTTTT. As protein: CAWKAGVYTGELFF.